The clone carrying this TCR beta chain has a handful of counts. Its cognate antigen is unknown. This sample is part of a study of T cells after yellow fever vaccination. The CDR3 is made up of 15 amino acids. J lost 6 bases, V lost 6 bases, and 3 bases had no gene match. Study-wide results and caveats: Clonotypes found in both CD4 and CD8 compartments made up a small share. Booster sampling recovered most clones from primary vaccination (96% CD4, roughly 86% CD8). It was the secondary response that reached its peak faster, day 5 versus 15, but it was weaker.

From the 5' RACE reads, TCRdb called clonotypes with MiXCR, one entry per CDR3 protein. The sample holds hundreds of thousands of distinct CDR3 sequences, around a fifth seen once. The source is a man younger than 35 who received the YFV17D yellow fever vaccine. Material: PBMCs, obtained more than 20 days after the first yellow fever vaccination. The chain employs TRBV12-3 or TRBV12-4 and TRBJ2-2, with 14 bases identical to TRBD2. CDR3 sequence (DNA): TGTGCCAGCAGACCGGGACTAGCGGGGGCCGGGGAGCTGTTTTTT. This gives the protein CASRPGLAGAGELFF.